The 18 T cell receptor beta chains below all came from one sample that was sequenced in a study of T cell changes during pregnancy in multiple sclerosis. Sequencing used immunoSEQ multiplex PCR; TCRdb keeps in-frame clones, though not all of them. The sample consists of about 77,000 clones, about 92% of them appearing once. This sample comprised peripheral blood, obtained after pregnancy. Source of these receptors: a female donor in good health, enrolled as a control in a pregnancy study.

For the CDR3, the DNA is TGTGCCAGCAGCCCCCATCGCCTGGCTTCTAGCACAGATACGCAGTATTTT. It codes for CASSPHRLASSTDTQYF. V is TRBV9 and J is TRBJ2-3, with no clear D. V lost 4 bases and J 0 bases, leaving 18 bases between the germline ends. This CDR3 spans 17 amino acids. The germline CDR1 and CDR2 sequences are SGDLS and YYNGEE.

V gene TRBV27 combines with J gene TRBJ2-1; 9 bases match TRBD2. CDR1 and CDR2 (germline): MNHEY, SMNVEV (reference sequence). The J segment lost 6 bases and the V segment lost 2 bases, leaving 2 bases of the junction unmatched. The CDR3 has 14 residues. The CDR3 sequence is CASSLRRGGNEQFF. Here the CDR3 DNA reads TGTGCCAGCAGTTTACGGCGGGGGGGCAATGAGCAGTTCTTC.

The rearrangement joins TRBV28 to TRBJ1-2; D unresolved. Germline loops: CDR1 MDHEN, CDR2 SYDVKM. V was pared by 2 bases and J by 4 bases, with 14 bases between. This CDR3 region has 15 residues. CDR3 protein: CASSLPPSGSYGYTF. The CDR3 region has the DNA TGTGCCAGCAGTTTACCCCCGAGCGGGAGCTATGGCTACACCTTC.

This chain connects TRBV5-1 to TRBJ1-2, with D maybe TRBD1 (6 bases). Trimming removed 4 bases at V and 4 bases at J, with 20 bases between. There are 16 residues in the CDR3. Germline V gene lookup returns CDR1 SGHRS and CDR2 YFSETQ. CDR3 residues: CASSPEGGARGYGYTF. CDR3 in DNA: TGCGCCAGCAGCCCGGAGGGGGGGGCGCGGGGCTATGGCTACACCTTC.

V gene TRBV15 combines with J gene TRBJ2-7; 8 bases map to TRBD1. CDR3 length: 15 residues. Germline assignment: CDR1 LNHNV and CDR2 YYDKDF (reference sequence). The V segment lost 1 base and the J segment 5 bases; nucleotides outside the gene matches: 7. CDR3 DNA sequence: TGTGCCACCAGCAGAGCAGGGGGCGCAAAAGACGAGCAGTACTTC. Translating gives CATSRAGGAKDEQYF.

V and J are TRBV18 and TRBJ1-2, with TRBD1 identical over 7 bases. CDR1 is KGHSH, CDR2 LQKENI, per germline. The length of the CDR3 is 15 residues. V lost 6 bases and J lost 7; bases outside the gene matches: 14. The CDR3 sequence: CASSHNNEGGGGYTF. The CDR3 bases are TGTGCCAGCTCGCACAATAACGAAGGGGGCGGTGGCTACACCTTC.

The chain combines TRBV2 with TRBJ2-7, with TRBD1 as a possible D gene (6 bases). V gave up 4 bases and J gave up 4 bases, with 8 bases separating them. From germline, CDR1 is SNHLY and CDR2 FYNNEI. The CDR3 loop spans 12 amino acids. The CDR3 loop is CASSATGYEQYF. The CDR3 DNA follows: TGTGCCAGCAGTGCCACAGGGTACGAGCAGTACTTC. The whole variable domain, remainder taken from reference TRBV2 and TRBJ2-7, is EPEVTQTPSHQVTQMGQEVILRCVPISNHLYFYWYRQILGQKVEFLVSFYNNEISEKSEIFDDQFSVERPDGSNFTLKIRSTKLEDSAMYFCASSATGYEQYFGPGTRLTVT.

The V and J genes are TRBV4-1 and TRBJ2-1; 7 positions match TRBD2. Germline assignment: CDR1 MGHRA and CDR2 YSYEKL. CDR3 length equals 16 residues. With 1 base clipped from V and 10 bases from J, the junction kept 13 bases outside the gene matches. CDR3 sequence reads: CASSQAGRERVAEQFF. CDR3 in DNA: TGCGCCAGCAGCCAAGCGGGGCGGGAGAGGGTTGCGGAGCAGTTCTTC.

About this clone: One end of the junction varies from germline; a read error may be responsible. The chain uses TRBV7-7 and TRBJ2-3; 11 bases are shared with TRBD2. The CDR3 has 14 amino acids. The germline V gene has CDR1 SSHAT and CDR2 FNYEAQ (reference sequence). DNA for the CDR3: TGTGCTAGCAGCTTAGCTACTAGCGGGAGCGCGCAGTATTTT. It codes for CASSLATSGSAQYF.

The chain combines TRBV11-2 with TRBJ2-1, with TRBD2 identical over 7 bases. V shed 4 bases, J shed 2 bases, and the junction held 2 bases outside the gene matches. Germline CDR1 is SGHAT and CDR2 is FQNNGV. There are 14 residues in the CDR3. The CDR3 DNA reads TGTGCCAGCAGCTCGGGACTACCCTACAATGAGCAGTTCTTC. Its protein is CASSSGLPYNEQFF.

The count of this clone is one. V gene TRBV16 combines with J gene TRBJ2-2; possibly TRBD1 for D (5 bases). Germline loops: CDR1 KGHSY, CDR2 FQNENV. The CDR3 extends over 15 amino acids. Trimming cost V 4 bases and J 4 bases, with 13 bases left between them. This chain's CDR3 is CASSPTQVSTGELFF. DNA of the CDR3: TGTGCCAGCAGCCCGACACAGGTTTCCACCGGGGAGCTGTTTTTT.

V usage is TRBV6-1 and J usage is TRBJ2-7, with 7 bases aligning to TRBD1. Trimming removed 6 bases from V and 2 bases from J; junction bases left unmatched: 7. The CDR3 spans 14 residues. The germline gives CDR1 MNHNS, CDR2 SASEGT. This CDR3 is CASRTRDSAYEQYF. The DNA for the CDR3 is TGTGCCAGCAGGACCCGGGACAGTGCCTACGAGCAGTACTTC.

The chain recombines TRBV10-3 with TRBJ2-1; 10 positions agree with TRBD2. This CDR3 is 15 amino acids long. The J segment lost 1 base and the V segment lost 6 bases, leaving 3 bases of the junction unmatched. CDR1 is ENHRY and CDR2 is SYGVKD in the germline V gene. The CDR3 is CAISPTSGSYNEQFF. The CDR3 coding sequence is TGTGCCATCAGCCCGACTAGCGGGTCCTACAATGAGCAGTTCTTC.

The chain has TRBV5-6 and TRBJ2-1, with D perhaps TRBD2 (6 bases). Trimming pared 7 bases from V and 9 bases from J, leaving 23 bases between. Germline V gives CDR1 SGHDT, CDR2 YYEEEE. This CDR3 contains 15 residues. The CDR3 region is CASRETSLGRSEQFF. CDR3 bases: TGTGCCAGCCGGGAAACTAGCTTGGGTCGTAGTGAGCAGTTCTTC.

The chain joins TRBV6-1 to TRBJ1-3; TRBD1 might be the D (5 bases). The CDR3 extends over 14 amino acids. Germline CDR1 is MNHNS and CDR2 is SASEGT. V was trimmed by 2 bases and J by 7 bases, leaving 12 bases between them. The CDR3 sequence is CASSELGLRNTIYF. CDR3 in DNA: TGTGCCAGCAGTGAATTGGGGCTTCGGAACACCATATATTTT.

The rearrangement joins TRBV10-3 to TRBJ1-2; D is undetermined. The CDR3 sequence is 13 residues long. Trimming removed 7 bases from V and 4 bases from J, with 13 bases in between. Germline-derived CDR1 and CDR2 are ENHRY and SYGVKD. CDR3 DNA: TGTGCCATCACCAGCACAGCCACCTATGGCTACACCTTC. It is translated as CAITSTATYGYTF.

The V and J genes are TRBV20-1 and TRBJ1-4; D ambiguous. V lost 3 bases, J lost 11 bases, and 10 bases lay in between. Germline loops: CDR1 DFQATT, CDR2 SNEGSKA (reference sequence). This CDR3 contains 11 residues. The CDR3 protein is CSASLRSKLFF. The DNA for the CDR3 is TGCAGTGCTAGTTTGCGGTCCAAACTGTTTTTT.

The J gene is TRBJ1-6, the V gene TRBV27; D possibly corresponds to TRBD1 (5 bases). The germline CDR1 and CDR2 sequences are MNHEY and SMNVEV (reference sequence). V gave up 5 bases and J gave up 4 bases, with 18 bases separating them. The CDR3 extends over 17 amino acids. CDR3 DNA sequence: TGTGCCAGCAGTCTCAGGGTCGGGGGGGTATATAATTCACCCCTCCACTTT. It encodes CASSLRVGGVYNSPLHF.